This is a list of T cell receptor beta chains from one sample in a study of cytomegalovirus exposure and HLA in healthy donors. Assay used: immunoSEQ multiplex PCR; TCRdb lists only in-frame clones, some missing. There are around 300,000 clones in the sample; 80% to 90% occur only once, and more than 1.5% lies in the top ten. The source material was PBMCs. The receptors stem from a woman between 35 and 50 years old in good health and CMV-seropositive. CDR3s include the opening cysteine and the closing phenylalanine or tryptophan. Each record gives: clone size, J gene, D gene, V gene, CDR3 DNA, CDR3 protein. The D gene is left open where the match is weak. The listing skips clone size in some rows; elsewhere it reads once, few, many or a size class.

few | TRBJ1-1 | . | TRBV4-3 | TGCGCCAGCAGCCAGGACTCCAGGATGAACACTGAAGCTTTCTTT | CASSQDSRMNTEAFF
few | TRBJ2-1 | . | TRBV4-2 | TGTGCCAGCAGCCAAGTAGAAGGCGGCGGGGCCAGTGAGCAGTTCTTC | CASSQVEGGGASEQFF
. | TRBJ1-1 | . | TRBV10-1 | TGCGCCAGCATATTTTCCAGACTTCTTAACACTGAAGCTTTCTTT | CASIFSRLLNTEAFF
. | TRBJ1-2 | . | TRBV4-2 | TGTGCCAGCAGCCAAGTCTGGACAGCTAACTATGGCTACACCTTC | CASSQVWTANYGYTF
once | TRBJ2-7 | . | TRBV5-1 | TGCGCCAGCAGCTTCCCAGGGGACTCCTACGAGCAGTACTTC | CASSFPGDSYEQYF
. | TRBJ1-4 | . | TRBV28 | TGTGCCAGCAGTTCCGGGGGTGACCGGAGACTGTTTTTT | CASSSGGDRRLFF
. | TRBJ1-2 | TRBD1 | TRBV19 | TGTGCCAGTAGCTCGGACAGGACCCGCTACACCTTC | CASSSDRTRYTF
. | TRBJ1-1 | TRBD1 | TRBV7-9 | TGTGCCAGCACCTCGAGACAGGGGAACACTGAAGCTTTCTTT | CASTSRQGNTEAFF
once | TRBJ2-1 | TRBD2 | TRBV10-3 | TGTGCCATCATGCCCGGGGGGTACAATGAGCAGTTCTTC | CAIMPGGYNEQFF
. | TRBJ2-7 | TRBD2 | TRBV28 | TGTGCCAGCAGGATCGGGACTAGCCCTTCACCCTACGAGCAGTACTTC | CASRIGTSPSPYEQYF
. | TRBJ2-5 | TRBD2 | TRBV5-1 | TGCGCCAGCAGCTTGGGAGGCAGCGGGAAGGGAGAGACCCAGTACTTC | CASSLGGSGKGETQYF
. | TRBJ1-2 | TRBD1 | TRBV7-9 | TGTGCCAGCAGCCCCCAATCAGTAAGGGGGCAGGGCTACACCTTC | CASSPQSVRGQGYTF
few | TRBJ2-2 | . | TRBV10-3 | TGTGCCATCAGGCCGGGACAGAACACCGGGGAGCTGTTTTTT | CAIRPGQNTGELFF
. | TRBJ2-1 | TRBD1 | TRBV27 | TGTGCCAGCAGTAGTTGGACAGGGGGACTCGGGGAGCAGTTCTTC | CASSSWTGGLGEQFF
. | TRBJ2-3 | . | TRBV5-6 | TGTGCCAGCAGCTTGGGCGGAGCTAGCACAGATACGCAGTATTTT | CASSLGGASTDTQYF
. | TRBJ2-7 | TRBD2 | TRBV6-1 | TGTGCCAGCACGATTACTAGCGGGAGCTCCTACGAGCAGTACTTC | CASTITSGSSYEQYF
once | TRBJ2-1 | TRBD2 | TRBV15 | TGTGCCACCAGCAGAGGAGGACTAGGTCCTTACAATGAGCAGTTCTTC | CATSRGGLGPYNEQFF
. | TRBJ1-2 | TRBD1 | TRBV9 | TGTGCCAGCAGCGTAGTCCCAGGGGGGTATGGCTACACCTTC | CASSVVPGGYGYTF
. | TRBJ1-4 | . | TRBV11-2 | TGTGCCAGCAGCTTAACAGCAACTAATGAAAAACTGTTTTTT | CASSLTATNEKLFF
. | TRBJ2-1 | . | TRBV5-5 | TGTGCCAGCAGCTTGGTCTCGGGAGTCGAGTTCTTC | CASSLVSGVEFF
. | TRBJ2-2 | . | TRBV11-3 | TGTGCCAGCAGCTTTGGCCAGGAGAACACCGGGGAGCTGTTTTTT | CASSFGQENTGELFF
. | TRBJ1-4 | . | TRBV6-4 | TGTGCCAGCAGTGCGCAGGGCCGAAACTTT | CASSAQGRNF
. | TRBJ1-1 | . | TRBV7-2 | TGTGCCAGCAGCTTAGGCCCAGGGTGGGAGGGAGCTTTCTTT | CASSLGPGWEGAFF
. | TRBJ2-1 | TRBD2 | TRBV14 | TGTGCCAGCAGCTCGGGACTAGCGGGAGGACTTGAGCAGTTCTTC | CASSSGLAGGLEQFF
. | TRBJ1-6 | . | TRBV5-5 | TGTGCCAGCAGCCCCCGGGGACTCGAGAATTCACCCCTCCACTTT | CASSPRGLENSPLHF
few | TRBJ2-1 | TRBD2 | TRBV12-5 | TGTGCTAGTGGTTTGGGGGCTAGCGGGAGTAGAGATGAGCAGTTCTTC | CASGLGASGSRDEQFF
. | TRBJ1-6 | . | TRBV7-2 | TGTGCCAGCAGCTACAGCGGGGCGCTGGGTTCACCCCTCCACTTT | CASSYSGALGSPLHF
. | TRBJ2-1 | . | TRBV29-1 | TGCAGCGTTGTTGACGGTTACAGCTCCTACAATGAGCAGTTCTTC | CSVVDGYSSYNEQFF
. | TRBJ2-3 | . | TRBV6-6 | TGTGCCAGCAGCCCCGGACTTCCTTGGGATACGCAGTATTTT | CASSPGLPWDTQYF
. | TRBJ2-3 | TRBD2 | TRBV4-3 | TGCGCCAGCAGCCAAGGGGGACTAGTGGCCACAGATACGCAGTATTTT | CASSQGGLVATDTQYF
. | TRBJ1-1 | . | TRBV29-1 | TGCAGCGTTGCAGCGGCGCAGGCGGTGAACACTGAAGCTTTCTTT | CSVAAAQAVNTEAFF
. | TRBJ1-1 | TRBD1 | TRBV7-8 | TGTGCCAGCAGCCTATGGACAGGGGGTGAAGCTTTCTTT | CASSLWTGGEAFF
. | TRBJ2-1 | TRBD2 | TRBV27 | TGTGCCAGCAGTTTAAGGCTAGCGGGAGTTAGTGAGCAGTTCTTC | CASSLRLAGVSEQFF
. | TRBJ2-1 | TRBD2 | TRBV19 | TGTGCCAGTAGTATAAGGACTAGCACGAGCTCCTACAATGAGCAGTTCTTC | CASSIRTSTSSYNEQFF
. | TRBJ2-4 | TRBD1 | TRBV27 | TGTGCCAGCAGTTTAATGGGACAGGGAGATCTGTACTTC | CASSLMGQGDLYF
. | TRBJ2-7 | TRBD2 | TRBV28 | TGTGCCAGCAGTTTGCCTAGCGGGGGCCGCAGCGAGCAGTACTTC | CASSLPSGGRSEQYF
. | TRBJ2-7 | . | TRBV7-9 | TGTGCCAGCAGCAACAGGTTCGAGAACGAGCAGTACTTC | CASSNRFENEQYF
. | TRBJ2-7 | TRBD2 | TRBV30 | TGTGCCTGGAGTGTACTAGCGGGAGGCGAGCAGTACTTC | CAWSVLAGGEQYF
. | TRBJ2-5 | . | TRBV9 | TGTGCCAGCAGTCCCCCGGACTCTAGCCAAGAGACCCAGTACTTC | CASSPPDSSQETQYF
. | TRBJ2-5 | TRBD1 | TRBV29-1 | TGCAGCGCCCGGGGACAGGGGGCTGGAGAGACCCAGTACTTC | CSARGQGAGETQYF
. | TRBJ2-7 | . | TRBV23-1 | TGCGCCAGCAGTCATACAGGGTTGGGGTACGAGCAGTACTTC | CASSHTGLGYEQYF
. | TRBJ2-1 | . | TRBV27 | TGTGCCAGCAGTCTACAGTTAAGCTCCTACAATGAGCAGTTCTTC | CASSLQLSSYNEQFF
. | TRBJ2-5 | TRBD2 | TRBV5-1 | TGCGCCAGCAGCTCGGGACTAGCGGAAGAGACCCAGTACTTC | CASSSGLAEETQYF
. | TRBJ1-2 | TRBD1 | TRBV5-5 | TGTGCCAGCAGCTTAGGACAGGCTCTTAACTATGGCTACACCTTC | CASSLGQALNYGYTF
once | TRBJ2-7 | TRBD1 | TRBV13 | TGTGCCAGCAGCTTGGGGACAGGGTACGAGCAGTACTTC | CASSLGTGYEQYF
few | TRBJ1-1 | . | TRBV29-1 | TGCAGCGCCCGGCTCCGGGGGGGAATGAACACTGAAGCTTTCTTT | CSARLRGGMNTEAFF
. | TRBJ1-1 | . | TRBV30 | TGTGCCTGGGCTAAAGGACAGACCACTGAAGCTTTCTTT | CAWAKGQTTEAFF
. | TRBJ2-5 | . | TRBV2 | TGTGCCGACGGACGGAGGGCCGGAGAGACCCAGTACTTC | CADGRRAGETQYF
. | TRBJ2-7 | . | TRBV28 | TGTGCCAGCAGTTCCCTTAGTCCTCCCTACGAGCAGTACTTC | CASSSLSPPYEQYF
once | TRBJ2-5 | . | TRBV9 | TGTGCCAGCAGCGTCTCCTCCACACCCGCAGAGACCCAGTACTTC | CASSVSSTPAETQYF